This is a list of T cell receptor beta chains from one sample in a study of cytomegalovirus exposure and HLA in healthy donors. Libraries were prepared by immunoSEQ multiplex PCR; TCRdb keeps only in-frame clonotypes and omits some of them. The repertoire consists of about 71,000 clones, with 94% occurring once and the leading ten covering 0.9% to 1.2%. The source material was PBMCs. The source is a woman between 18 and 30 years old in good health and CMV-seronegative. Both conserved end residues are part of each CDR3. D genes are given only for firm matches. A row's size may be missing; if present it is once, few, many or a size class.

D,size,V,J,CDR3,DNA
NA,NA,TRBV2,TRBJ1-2,CASRPTAGSHGYTF,TGTGCCAGCAGGCCCACAGCGGGATCCCATGGCTACACCTTC
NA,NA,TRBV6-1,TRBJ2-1,CASSEALGHWRDEQFF,TGTGCCAGCAGTGAAGCGCTAGGTCACTGGAGGGATGAGCAGTTCTTC
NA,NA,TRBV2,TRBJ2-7,CASSEWSSYEQYF,TGTGCCAGCAGTGAATGGAGCTCCTACGAGCAGTACTTC
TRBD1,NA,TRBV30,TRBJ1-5,CAWSWTGPLSVHNSNQPQHF,TGTGCCTGGAGCTGGACAGGACCATTGTCCGTACATAATAGCAATCAGCCCCAGCATTTT
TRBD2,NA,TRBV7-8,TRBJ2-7,CASSFGGGPGEQYF,TGTGCCAGCAGCTTTGGCGGGGGGCCGGGCGAGCAGTACTTC
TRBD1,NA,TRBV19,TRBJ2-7,CASSRDRMSSYEQYF,TGTGCCAGTAGTAGGGACAGAATGAGCTCCTACGAGCAGTACTTC
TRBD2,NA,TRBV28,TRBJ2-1,CASSTRRESYNEQFF,TGTGCCAGCAGTACGCGGCGGGAGAGCTACAATGAGCAGTTCTTC
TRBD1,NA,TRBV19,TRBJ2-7,CASSLDRAYEQYF,TGTGCCAGTAGTCTAGACAGGGCCTACGAGCAGTACTTC
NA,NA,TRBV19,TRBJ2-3,CASMDMTESTDTQYF,TGTGCCAGTATGGACATGACAGAGTCCACAGATACGCAGTATTTT
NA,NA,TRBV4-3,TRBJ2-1,CASSQEQVAGDEQFF,TGCGCCAGCAGCCAAGAACAGGTCGCTGGCGATGAGCAGTTCTTC
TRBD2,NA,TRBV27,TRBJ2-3,CASSRTSGTDTQYF,TGTGCCAGCAGTCGGACTAGCGGAACAGATACGCAGTATTTT
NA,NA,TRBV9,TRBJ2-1,CASSVGLRAYNEQFF,TGTGCCAGCAGCGTAGGTCTCAGGGCCTACAATGAGCAGTTCTTC
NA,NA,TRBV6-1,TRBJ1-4,CASSEAPGGVSEKLFF,TGTGCCAGCAGTGAAGCGCCGGGGGGGGTTAGTGAAAAACTGTTTTTT
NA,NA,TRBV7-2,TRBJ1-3,CASSLYGSSGNTIYF,TGTGCCAGCAGCTTATACGGGAGCTCTGGAAACACCATATATTTT
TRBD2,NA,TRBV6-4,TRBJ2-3,CASSLTSGSADTQYF,TGTGCCAGCAGTCTGACTAGCGGGAGTGCAGATACGCAGTATTTT
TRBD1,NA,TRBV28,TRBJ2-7,CASSSGDRGFYEQYF,TGTGCCAGCAGCTCAGGGGACAGGGGGTTTTACGAGCAGTACTTC
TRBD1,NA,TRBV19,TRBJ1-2,CASSFSGQAWNYGYTF,TGTGCCAGTAGTTTTTCCGGACAGGCGTGGAACTATGGCTACACCTTC
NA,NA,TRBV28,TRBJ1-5,CASRPGGQANQPQHF,TGTGCCAGCAGACCCGGGGGGCAGGCCAATCAGCCCCAGCATTTT
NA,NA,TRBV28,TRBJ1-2,CASSTGNYGYTF,TGTGCCAGCAGTACAGGGAACTATGGCTACACCTTC
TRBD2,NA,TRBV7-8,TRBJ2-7,CASSLETSGYEQYF,TGTGCCAGCAGCTTAGAGACTAGCGGCTACGAGCAGTACTTC
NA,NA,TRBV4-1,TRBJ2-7,CASSPLGVSFNEQYF,TGCGCCAGCAGCCCCCTCGGGGTATCATTCAACGAGCAGTACTTC
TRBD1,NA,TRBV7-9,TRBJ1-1,CASSDQSGQGRAFF,TGTGCCAGCAGCGATCAATCTGGACAGGGTCGAGCTTTCTTT
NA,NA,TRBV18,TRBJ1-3,CASSPGRAGNTIYF,TGTGCCAGCTCACCGGGGAGGGCTGGAAACACCATATATTTT
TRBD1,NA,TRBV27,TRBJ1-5,CASSSGTGLFQPQHF,TGTGCCAGCAGTTCCGGGACAGGGCTTTTCCAGCCCCAGCATTTT
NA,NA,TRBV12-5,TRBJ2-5,CASAWGVWETQYF,TGTGCTAGTGCGTGGGGGGTTTGGGAGACCCAGTACTTC
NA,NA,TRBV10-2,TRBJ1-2,CASRAGFADGYTF,TGCGCCAGCAGGGCAGGGTTCGCTGATGGCTACACCTTC
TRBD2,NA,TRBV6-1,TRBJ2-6,CASSEIGRAVNSGANVLTF,TGTGCCAGCAGTGAAATAGGGAGGGCGGTTAACTCTGGGGCCAACGTCCTGACTTTC
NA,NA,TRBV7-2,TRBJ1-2,CASSTSPRGGYTF,TGTGCCAGCAGCACTAGTCCCCGGGGTGGCTACACCTTC
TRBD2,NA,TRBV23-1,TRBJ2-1,CASRDPTSGSGGEQFF,TGCGCCAGCAGGGACCCGACTAGCGGGAGCGGGGGTGAGCAGTTCTTC
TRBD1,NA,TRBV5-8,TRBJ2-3,CASSLWTGLTDTQYF,TGTGCCAGCAGCCTGTGGACAGGCCTAACAGATACGCAGTATTTT
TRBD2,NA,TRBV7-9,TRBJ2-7,CASSTGTPGRVHEQYF,TGTGCCAGCAGCACGGGGACCCCCGGGAGGGTCCACGAGCAGTACTTC
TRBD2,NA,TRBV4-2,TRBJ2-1,CASSQALAGDEQFF,TGTGCCAGCAGCCAAGCACTAGCGGGAGATGAGCAGTTCTTC
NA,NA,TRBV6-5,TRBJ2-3,CASSYSTTAGTDTQYF,TGTGCCAGCAGTTACTCAACTACGGCGGGCACAGATACGCAGTATTTT
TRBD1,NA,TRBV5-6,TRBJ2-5,CASSLGGTATQETQYF,TGTGCCAGCAGCTTGGGTGGGACAGCCACCCAAGAGACCCAGTACTTC
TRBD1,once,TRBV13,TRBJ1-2,CASSLESGQGPTNYGYTF,TGTGCCAGCAGCTTAGAGTCGGGACAGGGGCCAACTAACTATGGCTACACCTTC
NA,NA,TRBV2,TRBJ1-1,CASSELILLNTEAFF,TGTGCCAGCAGTGAACTGATACTCCTGAACACTGAAGCTTTCTTT
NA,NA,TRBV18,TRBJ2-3,CASSPPTRADTQYF,TGTGCCAGCTCACCACCAACTAGGGCAGATACGCAGTATTTT